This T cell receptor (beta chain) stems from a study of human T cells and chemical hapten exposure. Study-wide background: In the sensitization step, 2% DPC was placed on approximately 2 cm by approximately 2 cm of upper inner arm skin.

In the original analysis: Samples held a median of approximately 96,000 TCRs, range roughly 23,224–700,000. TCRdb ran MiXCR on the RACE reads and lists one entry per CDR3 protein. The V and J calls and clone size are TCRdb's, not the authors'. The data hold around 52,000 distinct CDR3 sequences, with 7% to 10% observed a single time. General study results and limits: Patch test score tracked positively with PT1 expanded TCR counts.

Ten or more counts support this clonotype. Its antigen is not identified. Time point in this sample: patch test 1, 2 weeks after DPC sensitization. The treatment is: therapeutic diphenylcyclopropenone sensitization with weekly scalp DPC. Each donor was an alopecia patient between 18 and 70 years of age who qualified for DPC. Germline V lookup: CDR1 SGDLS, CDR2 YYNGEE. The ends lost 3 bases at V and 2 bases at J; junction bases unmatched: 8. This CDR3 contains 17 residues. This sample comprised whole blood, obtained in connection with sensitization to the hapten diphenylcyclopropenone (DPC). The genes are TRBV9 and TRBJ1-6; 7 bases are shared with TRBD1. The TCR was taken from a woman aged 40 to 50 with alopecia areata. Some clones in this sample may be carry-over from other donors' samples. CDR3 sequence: CASSDGTVGPYNSPLHF. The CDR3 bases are TGTGCCAGCAGCGATGGGACAGTGGGGCCCTATAATTCACCCCTCCACTTT.